Each of the 11 T cell receptor beta chains below was sequenced from the same sample in a study of identical twins. TCRdb ran MiXCR on the 5' RACE reads and lists one entry per CDR3 protein. The table records 350,000 to 500,000 distinct CDR3 sequences, 18% of them present only once. Specimen: naive T cells sorted from blood. All receptors come from a man aged 50 or older in good health.

The J gene is TRBJ1-5, the V gene TRBV25-1; D is uncertain. Looked up from germline, CDR1 is MGHDK and CDR2 is SYGVNS. The CDR3 consists of 14 residues. V lost 4 bases to trimming and J lost 4 bases, with 11 bases between them. The CDR3 DNA sequence: TGTGCCAGCAGTGGGTACTGGGGAAATCAGCCCCAGCATTTT. Protein product: CASSGYWGNQPQHF.

V gene TRBV5-1 combines with J gene TRBJ2-7; 7 bases line up with TRBD2. Germline assignment: CDR1 SGHRS and CDR2 YFSETQ. The CDR3 covers 12 residues. The ends lost 6 bases at V and 4 bases at J; junction bases unmatched: 4. For the CDR3, the DNA is TGCGCCAGCACCTCCGGGGGGTACGAGCAGTACTTC. Amino acid sequence: CASTSGGYEQYF.

This chain connects TRBV4-2 to TRBJ1-1; D unresolved. V lost 0 bases to trimming and J lost 1 base, with 9 bases between them. Germline V lookup: CDR1 LGHNA, CDR2 YNFKEQ. The CDR3 covers 15 residues. The CDR3 DNA sequence: TGTGCCAGCAGCCAAGAGCCTCCCGGGAACACTGAAGCTTTCTTT. Amino acid sequence: CASSQEPPGNTEAFF.

This clonotype was seen a handful of times. The chain carries TRBV24-1 and TRBJ2-2; tentatively, D is TRBD1 or TRBD2 (5 bases each). The CDR3 has 16 residues. CDR1 is KGHDR, CDR2 SFDVKD, per germline. Trimming removed 3 bases at V and 5 bases at J, with 15 bases between. CDR3: CATSDGWRGETGELFF. The CDR3 region has the DNA TGTGCCACCAGTGATGGATGGCGAGGGGAGACCGGGGAGCTGTTTTTT.

This clonotype was recorded at least ten times. The chain carries TRBV5-6 and TRBJ1-6, with D possibly TRBD1 on 5 matching bases. The CDR3 length is 15 residues. V was trimmed by 0 bases and J by 5 bases, leaving 9 bases between them. The germline V gene has CDR1 SGHDT and CDR2 YYEEEE. CDR3 sequence: CASSLAPGHNSPLHF. The CDR3 DNA is TGTGCCAGCAGCTTGGCCCCAGGGCATAATTCACCCCTCCACTTT. Full variable domain (outside the CDR3, taken from reference TRBV5-6 and TRBJ1-6): DAGVTQSPTHLIKTRGQQVTLRCSPKSGHDTVSWYQQALGQGPQFIFQYYEEEERQRGNFPDRFSGHQFPNYSSELNVNALLLGDSALYLCASSLAPGHNSPLHFGNGTRLTVT.

Here the CDR3 reads CASSQDRAKNIQYF. The CDR3 DNA reads TGCGCCAGCAGCCAGGACAGGGCGAAAAACATTCAGTACTTC. The chain uses TRBV5-1 and TRBJ2-4; 8 bases fit TRBD1. The CDR3 is 14 residues long. Germline-derived CDR1 and CDR2 are SGHRS and YFSETQ. Germline trimming cut 4 bases from V and 4 bases from J; bases unmatched to any gene: 4.

The gene calls are TRBV28 and TRBJ2-3, with TRBD2 matching over 14 bases. CDR1 and CDR2 from the germline V gene are MDHEN and SYDVKM. The CDR3 is 15 amino acids. V gave up 3 bases and J gave up 8 bases; unmatched junction bases: 4. Here the CDR3 reads CASSFGTSGGSTQYF. For the CDR3, the DNA is TGTGCCAGCAGTTTCGGGACTAGCGGGGGTAGTACGCAGTATTTT. The variable domain in full, completed from reference TRBV28 and TRBJ2-3, reads DVKVTQSSRYLVKRTGEKVFLECVQDMDHENMFWYRQDPGLGLRLIYFSYDVKMKEKGDIPEGYSVSREKKERFSLILESASTNQTSMYLCASSFGTSGGSTQYFGPGTRLTVL.

V usage is TRBV7-6 and J usage is TRBJ2-1; 10 bases agree with TRBD2. J gave up 9 bases and V 2 bases, and 16 bases lay outside the gene matches. Germline CDR1 is SGHVS and CDR2 is FNYEAQ. The length of the CDR3 is 18 residues. The CDR3 reads CASSLLTPASGGRIEQFF. CDR3 coding DNA: TGTGCCAGCAGCTTACTCACCCCGGCTAGCGGGGGAAGGATTGAGCAGTTCTTC.

This clonotype was observed at least ten times. V is TRBV20-1 and J is TRBJ1-1, with D uncertain. Trimming took 3 bases from V and 2 from J, leaving 10 bases between them. CDR3 length: 13 residues. Per the germline V gene, CDR1 is DFQATT and CDR2 is SNEGSKA (reference sequence). In DNA form, the CDR3 reads TGCAGTGCTAGTTTTGGGCTTAACACTGAAGCTTTCTTT. Amino acid sequence: CSASFGLNTEAFF.

This clonotype appeared many times. This chain links TRBV24-1 with TRBJ2-2; 9 positions agree with TRBD2. The CDR3 is 17 residues long. Germline CDR1 and CDR2: KGHDR and SFDVKD. The trim removed 6 bases at V and 5 bases at J, leaving 12 bases unmatched. The CDR3: CATSKPTSGLATGELFF. The CDR3 DNA is TGTGCCACCAGTAAACCGACCTCGGGACTAGCTACCGGGGAGCTGTTTTTT.

A word on this clonotype: Being one base from a much bigger clone, this may be a read error. V gene TRBV5-5 combines with J gene TRBJ2-1, with D unclear. V dropped 1 base and J dropped 4 bases, with 12 bases sitting between them. Germline V CDR1 and CDR2: SGHKS, YYEKEE (reference sequence). There are 15 residues in the CDR3. CDR3 protein: CASSLTQASYNEQFF. In DNA, the CDR3 is TGTGCCAGCAGCTTGACACAAGCGAGTTACAATGAGCAGTTCTTC.